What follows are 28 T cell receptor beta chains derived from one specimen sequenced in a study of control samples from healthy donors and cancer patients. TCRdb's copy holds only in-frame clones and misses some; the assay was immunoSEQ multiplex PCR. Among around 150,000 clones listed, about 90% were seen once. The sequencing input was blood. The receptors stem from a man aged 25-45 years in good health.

CDR3 in DNA: TGTGCCAGCAGCTCGGGACTAGCGGGGCTCTACGAGCAGTACTTC. As protein: CASSSGLAGLYEQYF. The V gene is TRBV5-4, the J gene TRBJ2-7; 13 nucleotides line up with TRBD2. The V gene's germline CDR1 is SGHNT and CDR2 YYREEE (reference sequence). V lost 3 bases and J lost 3; bases outside the gene matches: 3. The CDR3 totals 15 residues.

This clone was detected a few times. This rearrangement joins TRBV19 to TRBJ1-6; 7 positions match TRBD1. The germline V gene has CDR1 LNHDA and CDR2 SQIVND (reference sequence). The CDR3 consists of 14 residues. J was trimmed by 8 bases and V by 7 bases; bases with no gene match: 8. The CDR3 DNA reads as TGTGCCAGTACCCCCGGGACAGCCCATTCACCCCTCCACTTT. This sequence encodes CASTPGTAHSPLHF.

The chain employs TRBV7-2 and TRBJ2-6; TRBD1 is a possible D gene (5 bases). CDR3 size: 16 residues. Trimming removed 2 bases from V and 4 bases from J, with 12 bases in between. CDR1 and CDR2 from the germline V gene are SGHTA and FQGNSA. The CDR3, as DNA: TGTGCCAGCAGCTTAAGTATAGGGGTAGGGGCCAACGTCCTGACTTTC. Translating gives CASSLSIGVGANVLTF.

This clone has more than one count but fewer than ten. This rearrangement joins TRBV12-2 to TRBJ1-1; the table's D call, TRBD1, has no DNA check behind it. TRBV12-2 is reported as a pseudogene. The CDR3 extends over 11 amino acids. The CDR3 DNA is TGTGCAAGCCGACATGATACTGAAGCTTTCTTT. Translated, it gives CASRHDTEAFF.

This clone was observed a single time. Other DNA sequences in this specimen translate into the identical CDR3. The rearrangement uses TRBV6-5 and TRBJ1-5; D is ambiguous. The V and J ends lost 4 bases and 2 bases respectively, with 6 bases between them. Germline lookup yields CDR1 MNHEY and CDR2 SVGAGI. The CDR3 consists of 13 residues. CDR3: CASSLSGNQPQHF. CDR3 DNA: TGTGCCAGCAGTTTGAGTGGCAATCAGCCCCAGCATTTT.

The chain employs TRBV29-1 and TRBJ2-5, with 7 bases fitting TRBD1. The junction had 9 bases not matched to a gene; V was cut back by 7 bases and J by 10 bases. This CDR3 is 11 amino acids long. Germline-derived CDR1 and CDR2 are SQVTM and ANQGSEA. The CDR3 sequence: CSAPTGMSQYF. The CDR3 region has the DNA TGCAGCGCCCCGACAGGGATGAGCCAGTACTTC.

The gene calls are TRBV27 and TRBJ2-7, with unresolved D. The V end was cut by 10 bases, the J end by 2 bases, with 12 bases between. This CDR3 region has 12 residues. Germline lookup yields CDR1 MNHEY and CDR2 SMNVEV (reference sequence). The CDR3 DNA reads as TGTGCCACTGGTTCTCACCCCTACGAGCAGTACTTC. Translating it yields CATGSHPYEQYF.

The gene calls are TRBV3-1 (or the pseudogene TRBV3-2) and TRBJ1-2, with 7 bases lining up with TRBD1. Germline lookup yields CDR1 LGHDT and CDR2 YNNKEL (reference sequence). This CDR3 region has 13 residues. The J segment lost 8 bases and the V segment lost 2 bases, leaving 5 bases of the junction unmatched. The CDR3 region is CASSQLVGGGYTF. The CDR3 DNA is TGTGCCAGCAGCCAATTGGTAGGGGGCGGCTACACCTTC.

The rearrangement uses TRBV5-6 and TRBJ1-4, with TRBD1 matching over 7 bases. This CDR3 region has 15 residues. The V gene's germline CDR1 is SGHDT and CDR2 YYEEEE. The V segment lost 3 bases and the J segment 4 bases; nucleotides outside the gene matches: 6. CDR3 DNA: TGTGCCAGCAGCTCCACAGGGGACCTTAATGAAAAACTGTTTTTT. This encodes CASSSTGDLNEKLFF. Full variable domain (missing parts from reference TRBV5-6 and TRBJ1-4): DAGVTQSPTHLIKTRGQQVTLRCSPKSGHDTVSWYQQALGQGPQFIFQYYEEEERQRGNFPDRFSGHQFPNYSSELNVNALLLGDSALYLCASSSTGDLNEKLFFGSGTQLSVL.

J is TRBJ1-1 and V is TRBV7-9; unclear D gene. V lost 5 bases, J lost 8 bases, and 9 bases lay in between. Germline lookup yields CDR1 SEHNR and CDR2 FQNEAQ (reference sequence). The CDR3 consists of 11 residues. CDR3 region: CASSGEREAFF. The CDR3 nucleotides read TGTGCCAGCAGCGGGGAGCGCGAAGCTTTCTTT.

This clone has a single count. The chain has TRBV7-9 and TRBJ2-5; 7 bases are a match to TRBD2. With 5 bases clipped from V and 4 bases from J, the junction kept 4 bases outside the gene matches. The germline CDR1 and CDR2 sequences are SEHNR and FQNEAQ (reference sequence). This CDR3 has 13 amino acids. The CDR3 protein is CASSPRGGETQYF. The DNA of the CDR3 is TGTGCCAGCAGCCCCCGCGGGGGAGAGACCCAGTACTTC.

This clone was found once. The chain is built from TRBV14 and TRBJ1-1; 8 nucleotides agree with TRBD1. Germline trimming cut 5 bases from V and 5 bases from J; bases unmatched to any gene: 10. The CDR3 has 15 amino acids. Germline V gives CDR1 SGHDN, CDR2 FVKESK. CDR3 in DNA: TGTGCCAGCAGCAAACCAGGGACAGGAAGAACTGAAGCTTTCTTT. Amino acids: CASSKPGTGRTEAFF.

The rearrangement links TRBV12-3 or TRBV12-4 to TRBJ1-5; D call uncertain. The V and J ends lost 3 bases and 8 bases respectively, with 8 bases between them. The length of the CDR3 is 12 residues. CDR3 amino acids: CASSFHAEPQHF. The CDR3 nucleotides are TGTGCCAGCAGTTTTCACGCGGAGCCCCAGCATTTT.

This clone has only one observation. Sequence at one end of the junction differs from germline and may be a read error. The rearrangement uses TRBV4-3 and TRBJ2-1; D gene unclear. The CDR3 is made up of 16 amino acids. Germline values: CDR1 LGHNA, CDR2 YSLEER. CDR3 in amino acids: CVSSQAPVEGAIEQFF. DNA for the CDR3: TGCGTCAGCAGCCAAGCCCCAGTAGAAGGTGCGATTGAGCAGTTCTTC.

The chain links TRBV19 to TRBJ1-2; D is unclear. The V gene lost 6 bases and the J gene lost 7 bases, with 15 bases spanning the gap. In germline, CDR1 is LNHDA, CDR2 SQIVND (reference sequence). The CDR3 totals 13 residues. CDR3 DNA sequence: TGTGCCAGTAGCGACTCAGGAGCTACTGGCTACACCTTC. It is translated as CASSDSGATGYTF.

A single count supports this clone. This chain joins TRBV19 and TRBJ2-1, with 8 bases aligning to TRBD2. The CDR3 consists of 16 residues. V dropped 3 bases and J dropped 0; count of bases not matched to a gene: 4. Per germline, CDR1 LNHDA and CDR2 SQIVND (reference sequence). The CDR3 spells CASSIERGSSYNEQFF. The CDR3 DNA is TGTGCCAGTAGTATCGAGCGGGGGAGCTCCTACAATGAGCAGTTCTTC.

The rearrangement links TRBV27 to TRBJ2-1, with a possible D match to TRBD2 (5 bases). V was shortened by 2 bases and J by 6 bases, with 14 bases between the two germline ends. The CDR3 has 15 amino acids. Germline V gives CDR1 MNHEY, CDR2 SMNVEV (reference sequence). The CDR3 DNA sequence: TGTGCCAGCAGTTTAATCCGGGGTACCTTCAATGAGCAGTTCTTC. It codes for CASSLIRGTFNEQFF.

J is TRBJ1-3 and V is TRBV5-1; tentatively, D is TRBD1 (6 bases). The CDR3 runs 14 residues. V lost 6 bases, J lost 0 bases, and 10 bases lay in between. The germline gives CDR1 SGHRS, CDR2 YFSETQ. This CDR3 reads CASTQGSSGNTIYF. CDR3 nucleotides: TGCGCCAGCACTCAGGGGAGCTCTGGAAACACCATATATTTT.

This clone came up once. This chain's CDR3 is CASSSPAGVGQPQHF. DNA for the CDR3: TGTGCCAGCAGCTCGCCTGCAGGGGTAGGACAGCCCCAGCATTTT. The genes are TRBV21-1 and TRBJ1-5; the table's D call, TRBD1, was not checked against the DNA. TRBV21-1 is recorded as a pseudogene. This CDR3 has 15 amino acids.

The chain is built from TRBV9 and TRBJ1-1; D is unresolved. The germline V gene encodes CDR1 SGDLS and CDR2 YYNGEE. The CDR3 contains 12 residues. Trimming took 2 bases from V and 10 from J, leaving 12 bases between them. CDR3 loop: CASSVPPGPAFF. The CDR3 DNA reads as TGTGCCAGCAGCGTCCCTCCGGGCCCAGCTTTCTTT.

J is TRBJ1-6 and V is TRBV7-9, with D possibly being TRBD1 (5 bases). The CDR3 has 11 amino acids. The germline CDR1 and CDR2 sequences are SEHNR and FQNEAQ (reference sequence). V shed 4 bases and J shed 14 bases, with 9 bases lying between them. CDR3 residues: CASSYGTTLHF. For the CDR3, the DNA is TGTGCCAGCAGCTATGGGACGACCCTCCACTTT.

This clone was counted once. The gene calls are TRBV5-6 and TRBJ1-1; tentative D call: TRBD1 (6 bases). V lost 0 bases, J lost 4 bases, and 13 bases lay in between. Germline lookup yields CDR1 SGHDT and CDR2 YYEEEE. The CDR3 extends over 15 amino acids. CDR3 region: CASSLGVGASTEAFF. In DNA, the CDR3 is TGTGCCAGCAGCTTGGGTGTGGGGGCGAGCACTGAAGCTTTCTTT.

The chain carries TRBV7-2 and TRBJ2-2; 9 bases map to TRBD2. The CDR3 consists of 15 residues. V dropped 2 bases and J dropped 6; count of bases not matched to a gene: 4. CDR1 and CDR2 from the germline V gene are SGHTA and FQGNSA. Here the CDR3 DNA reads TGTGCCAGCAGCTTAATGGCGGGAGGGGCCGGGGAGCTGTTTTTT. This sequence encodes CASSLMAGGAGELFF.

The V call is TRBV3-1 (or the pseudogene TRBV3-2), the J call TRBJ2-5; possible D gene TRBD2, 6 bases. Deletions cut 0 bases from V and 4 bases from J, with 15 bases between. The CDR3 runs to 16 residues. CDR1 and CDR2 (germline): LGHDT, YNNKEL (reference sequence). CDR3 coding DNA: TGTGCCAGCAGCCAAGATGCGGGGAGATTTTTAGAGACCCAGTACTTC. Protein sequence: CASSQDAGRFLETQYF.

CDR3 loop: CSVSRQGGTGELFF. Here the CDR3 DNA reads TGCAGCGTTTCCCGACAGGGAGGAACCGGGGAGCTGTTTTTT. V usage is TRBV29-1 and J usage is TRBJ2-2, with D perhaps matching TRBD1 (7 bases). Looked up from germline, CDR1 is SQVTM and CDR2 is ANQGSEA. This CDR3 is built from 14 residues. The V and J ends lost 5 bases and 5 bases respectively, with 15 bases between them.

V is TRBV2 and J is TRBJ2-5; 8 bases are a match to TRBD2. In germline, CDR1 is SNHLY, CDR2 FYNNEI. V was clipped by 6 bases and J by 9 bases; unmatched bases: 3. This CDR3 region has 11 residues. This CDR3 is CASRGLGAQYF. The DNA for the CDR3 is TGTGCCAGCAGGGGACTAGGGGCCCAGTACTTC.

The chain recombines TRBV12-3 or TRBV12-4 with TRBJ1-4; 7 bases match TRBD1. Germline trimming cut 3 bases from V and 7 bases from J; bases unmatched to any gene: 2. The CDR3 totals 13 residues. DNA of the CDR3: TGTGCCAGCAGTTTGACAGGGACTGAAAAACTGTTTTTT. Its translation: CASSLTGTEKLFF.

In nucleotides, the CDR3 is TGTGCCAGCAGCGAAGGGGGGGTCGCAGGGGATCAACAGCCCCAGCATTTT. It is translated as CASSEGGVAGDQQPQHF. The genes are TRBV9 and TRBJ1-5; tentatively, D is TRBD1 (6 bases). Trimming took off 3 bases at V and 7 bases at J, with 23 bases between the two ends. Germline V gene sequence: CDR1 SGDLS, CDR2 YYNGEE. This CDR3 spans 17 amino acids.